This TCR beta chain is drawn from a study of shared clonotypes between healthy human individuals. The ends were cut back, 0 bases at V and 8 bases at J, with 13 bases in the middle. This CDR3 has 14 amino acids. CDR1 is SNHLY, CDR2 FYNNEI, per germline. Using immunoSEQ multiplex PCR, the repertoire was profiled, and TCRdb retains in-frame clones only, with some absent. Counted here are over a million clones, around 74% occurring once; the ten biggest clones make up 1.4%. Study outcomes and limitations: Some naive CD4 clonotypes, around 4.7%, turned up in common across four donors. With few donors, the genetic and exposure-history diversity represented was limited.

In the case of this clone: The antigen is unknown.

The chain joins TRBV2 to TRBJ1-1; D ambiguous. Material: memory CD4+ T cells sorted from blood. As for subset: CD45RA-negative fraction. This clonotype was obtained from a man in his late teens or twenties in good health. The CDR3 loop is CASSEAMASREAFF. The CDR3 DNA reads as TGTGCCAGCAGTGAAGCGATGGCAAGCCGCGAAGCTTTCTTT. Full variable domain (remainder filled in from reference TRBV2 and TRBJ1-1): EPEVTQTPSHQVTQMGQEVILRCVPISNHLYFYWYRQILGQKVEFLVSFYNNEISEKSEIFDDQFSVERPDGSNFTLKIRSTKLEDSAMYFCASSEAMASREAFFGQGTRLTVV.